This TCR beta chain was documented in a study of PD-1 blockade in mismatch repair-deficient tumors. Overall study context: Patients had some twelve mismatch repair-deficient cancer types, all previously treated and progressing.

Generated by immunoSEQ multiplex PCR, the TCRdb table keeps only in-frame clones and is missing some. The table lists fewer than 100,000 clones, approximately 84% of them singletons. Every patient had mismatch repair deficiency by PCR or immunohistochemistry. This clone has only a few counts. No antigen is known for it. General study points: After pembrolizumab, tumor-resident clones rose rapidly, then generally contracted before radiologic responses.

Between the trimmed V and J ends, which lost 3 bases and 1 base, there was a span of 7 bases. CDR1 is MDHEN and CDR2 is SYDVKM in the germline V gene. CDR3 size: 13 residues. The input for sequencing was peripheral blood, taken 12 weeks after starting pembrolizumab. This sequence joins TRBV28 and TRBJ2-7; unclear D gene. This sequence originates from an adult with mismatch repair-deficient cancer. Here the CDR3 DNA reads TGTGCCAGCAGTTTTGTTCGGTCCTACGAGCAGTACTTC. Its protein is CASSFVRSYEQYF.